These 4 T cell receptor beta chains originate from one sample sequenced in a study of control samples from healthy donors and cancer patients. Here immunoSEQ multiplex PCR was the method, and the copy in TCRdb shows in-frame clones only, minus some. The sample includes around 80,000 clones, around 87% seen only once; the top ten take 15% to 25%. The specimen was blood. All receptors derive from a man aged 50-59 years in good health.

The chain recombines TRBV5-8 with TRBJ1-1; 7 bases align to TRBD1. This CDR3 region has 18 residues. Trimming cost V 4 bases and J 0 bases; bases outside gene matches: 15. Germline V gene lookup returns CDR1 SGHTS and CDR2 YDEGEE. The CDR3 sequence is CASSPLAGGEHMNTEAFF. CDR3 nucleotides: TGTGCCAGCAGCCCCCTCGCAGGGGGAGAACACATGAACACTGAAGCTTTCTTT.

The rearrangement joins TRBV15 to TRBJ2-5; D gene ambiguous. The length of the CDR3 is 14 residues. V lost 2 bases and J 2 bases, leaving 9 bases between the germline ends. Germline values: CDR1 LNHNV, CDR2 YYDKDF (reference sequence). The CDR3 reads CATSRNLAQETQYF. CDR3 DNA sequence: TGTGCCACCAGCAGAAATCTGGCGCAAGAGACCCAGTACTTC.

This clone occurred once. The chain combines TRBV2 with TRBJ2-1, with TRBD1 matching over 9 bases. V trimming: 6 bases; J trimming: 2 bases; junction bases outside the gene matches: 5. The CDR3 is made up of 15 amino acids. Germline CDR1 reads SNHLY; CDR2 reads FYNNEI. The CDR3 DNA is TGTGCCAGCAGCGGGGACAGGGTCACCTACAATGAGCAGTTCTTC. Translated: CASSGDRVTYNEQFF.

The rearrangement links TRBV27 to TRBJ1-4; D unresolved. The CDR3 has 14 residues. Trimming removed 4 bases at V and 5 bases at J, with 11 bases between. Looked up from germline, CDR1 is MNHEY and CDR2 is SMNVEV (reference sequence). CDR3 loop: CASSSGGYNEKLFF. The CDR3, as DNA: TGTGCCAGCAGTTCGGGAGGTTACAATGAAAAACTGTTTTTT.